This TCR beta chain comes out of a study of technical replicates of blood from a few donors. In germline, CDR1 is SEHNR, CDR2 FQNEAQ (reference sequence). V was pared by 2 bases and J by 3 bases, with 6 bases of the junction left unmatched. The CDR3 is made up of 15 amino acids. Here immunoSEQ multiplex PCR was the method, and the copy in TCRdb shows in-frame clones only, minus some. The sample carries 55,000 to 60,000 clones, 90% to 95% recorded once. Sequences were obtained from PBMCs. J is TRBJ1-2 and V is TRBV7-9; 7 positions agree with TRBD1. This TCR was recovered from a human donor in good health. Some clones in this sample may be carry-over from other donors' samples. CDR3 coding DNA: TGTGCCAGCAGCTTACACACGACAGGGCACTATGGCTACACCTTC. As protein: CASSLHTTGHYGYTF.